These 20 T cell receptor beta chains were all obtained from the same sample, sequenced in a study of blood T cell repertoires in COVID-19 (dated by TCRdb to about 2020). Libraries were prepared through the immunoSEQ multiplex PCR assay. As stored in TCRdb, this immuneACCESS dataset retains in-frame rearrangements with V and J assigned. A fraction of the clones does not appear; measured against another copy, unresolved V genes explain less than half of the discrepancy, and the remainder lacks a known reason. The sample yields tens of thousands of clones; more than 65% were counted once. Around 28% of the sample lies in the top ten. Sequencing input: peripheral blood. Every receptor here comes from a woman at least 80 years old with active or convalescent COVID-19.

Here the CDR3 DNA reads TGTGCCAGCAGCTTGTCAGGGAGCACAGATACGCAGTATTTT. Translation gives CASSLSGSTDTQYF. The gene calls are TRBV5-8 and TRBJ2-3; the D gene is possibly TRBD1 (5 bases). Germline-derived CDR1 and CDR2 are SGHTS and YDEGEE. The CDR3 extends over 14 amino acids. V lost 1 base to trimming and J lost 0 bases, with 6 bases between them.

The chain is built from TRBV7-9 and TRBJ1-6; possibly TRBD1 for D (5 bases). With 0 bases removed from V and 7 bases from J, the gap between germline ends came to 19 bases. Germline values: CDR1 SEHNR, CDR2 FQNEAQ (reference sequence). This CDR3 is built from 18 residues. The CDR3 DNA follows: TGTGCCAGCAGCTTAGCTGGACGGGGACTCCTTGAGAATTCACCCCTCCACTTT. This translates into CASSLAGRGLLENSPLHF.

This clone was picked up one time. The V gene is TRBV18, the J gene TRBJ2-1; weak D call: TRBD2 (5 bases). Germline V gene lookup returns CDR1 KGHSH and CDR2 LQKENI. CDR3 size: 13 residues. Trimming removed 2 bases at V and 7 bases at J, with 9 bases between. The CDR3 protein is CASSPGPGNEQFF. The CDR3 DNA is TGTGCCAGCTCACCAGGCCCGGGGAATGAGCAGTTCTTC. The variable domain in full, with the rest retrieved from reference TRBV18 and TRBJ2-1, is NAGVMQNPRHLVRRRGQEARLRCSPMKGHSHVYWYRQLPEEGLKFMVYLQKENIIDESGMPKERFSAEFPKEGPSILRIQQVVRGDSAAYFCASSPGPGNEQFFGPGTRLTVL.

The chain combines TRBV5-5 with TRBJ2-5, with D possibly TRBD1 on 5 matching bases. There are 13 residues in the CDR3. V lost 7 bases, J lost 7 bases, and 17 bases lay in between. CDR1 is SGHKS and CDR2 is YYEKEE in the germline V gene (reference sequence). CDR3 DNA sequence: TGTGCCAGCTTTTACCAGGGAAGGGCGACCCAGTACTTC. This gives the protein CASFYQGRATQYF.

V is TRBV5-6 and J is TRBJ2-5; 7 bases are a match to TRBD1. CDR1 SGHDT and CDR2 YYEEEE come from the germline V gene. Germline trimming cut 0 bases from V and 0 bases from J; bases unmatched to any gene: 8. This CDR3 region has 17 residues. The DNA of the CDR3 is TGTGCCAGCAGCTTGGACCCTAGGGGACAGTACCAAGAGACCCAGTACTTC. The encoded protein is CASSLDPRGQYQETQYF.

V gene TRBV9 combines with J gene TRBJ2-7; 9 bases align to TRBD2. The CDR3 has 15 amino acids. Germline V gene sequence: CDR1 SGDLS, CDR2 YYNGEE. Trimming at V came to 2 bases and at J to 4 bases, leaving 7 bases not matched to a gene. The CDR3 is CASSVSGGATYEQYF. In nucleotides, the CDR3 is TGTGCCAGCAGCGTTAGCGGGGGCGCAACATACGAGCAGTACTTC.

This clone came up once. The gene calls are TRBV5-1 and TRBJ2-5, with 11 bases fitting TRBD2. Trimming at V came to 4 bases and at J to 5 bases, leaving 7 bases not matched to a gene. The germline V gene encodes CDR1 SGHRS and CDR2 YFSETQ. CDR3 length: 15 amino acids. The CDR3 sequence: CASSATSGMFETQYF. The DNA of the CDR3 is TGCGCCAGCAGCGCGACTAGCGGGATGTTTGAGACCCAGTACTTC.

The rearrangement joins TRBV4-1 to TRBJ2-7; possibly TRBD1 for D (5 bases). The V end was cut by 3 bases, the J end by 3 bases, with 9 bases between. Germline V gene sequence: CDR1 MGHRA, CDR2 YSYEKL. This CDR3 contains 13 residues. The CDR3 loop is CASSHLDSYEQYF. The DNA of the CDR3 is TGCGCCAGCAGCCACTTAGACAGCTACGAGCAGTACTTC.

This rearrangement joins TRBV5-6 to TRBJ2-7; the D is unclear. CDR1 and CDR2 from the germline V gene are SGHDT and YYEEEE. V dropped 0 bases and J dropped 5 bases, with 15 bases sitting between them. This CDR3 is 15 amino acids long. The chain's CDR3 is CASSLVAAEANEQYF. DNA of the CDR3: TGTGCCAGCAGCTTGGTGGCGGCCGAAGCCAACGAGCAGTACTTC.

The chain uses TRBV21-1 and TRBJ2-7; the DNA was not used to check the table's D call, TRBD1. TRBV21-1 is a pseudogene segment. The CDR3 consists of 18 residues. CDR3 DNA: TGTGCCAGCAGCAAAAGTCCCCGGGACAGGGAGCGGTCGGGGGAGCAGTACTTC. Protein sequence: CASSKSPRDRERSGEQYF.

The V call is TRBV16, the J call TRBJ1-4; no reliable D call. V lost 1 base, J lost 8 bases, and 11 bases lay in between. Looked up from germline, CDR1 is KGHSY and CDR2 is FQNENV. This CDR3 spans 14 amino acids. The CDR3 region has the DNA TGTGCCAGCAGCCAATTCGAGGCGGGCGAAAAACTGTTTTTT. Amino acid sequence: CASSQFEAGEKLFF.

This clone was picked up one time. The chain employs TRBV3-1 (or the pseudogene TRBV3-2) and TRBJ1-4; D not resolved. V was shortened by 4 bases and J by 4 bases, with 7 bases between the two germline ends. Germline V gene data show CDR1 as LGHDT and CDR2 as YNNKEL (reference sequence). The CDR3 sequence is 13 residues long. Here the CDR3 reads CASSPPYNEKLFF. The CDR3 DNA sequence: TGTGCCAGCAGCCCCCCTTATAATGAAAAACTGTTTTTT.

V usage is TRBV2 and J usage is TRBJ2-3; maybe TRBD2 (6 bases). Trimming removed 6 bases from V and 2 bases from J, with 12 bases in between. The CDR3 sequence is 14 residues long. Germline-derived CDR1 and CDR2 are SNHLY and FYNNEI. CDR3 protein: CASRRDSLTDTQYF. CDR3 bases: TGTGCCAGCAGACGGGACTCTCTCACAGATACGCAGTATTTT.

The V gene is TRBV6-5, the J gene TRBJ1-2, with TRBD1 matching over 10 bases. The CDR3 is 13 amino acids. The germline CDR1 and CDR2 sequences are MNHEY and SVGAGI. Trimming cost V 6 bases and J 8 bases; bases outside gene matches: 6. The CDR3 region has the DNA TGTGCCAGCAGCCTGACAGGGGGCAGGGGCTACACCTTC. This encodes CASSLTGGRGYTF.

The rearrangement uses TRBV9 and TRBJ2-1; TRBD2 agrees at 8 bases. Unmatched junction bases numbered 7, after V lost 0 bases and J lost 5 bases. The CDR3 extends over 16 amino acids. Germline V CDR1 and CDR2: SGDLS, YYNGEE. CDR3 in DNA: TGTGCCAGCAGCGTAGACCCGCGGGGGGCCGACAATGAGCAGTTCTTC. Protein sequence: CASSVDPRGADNEQFF.

The chain carries TRBV2 and TRBJ2-6; 7 positions agree with TRBD1. This CDR3 comprises 16 residues. V lost 4 bases and J lost 2; bases outside the gene matches: 5. The germline V gene encodes CDR1 SNHLY and CDR2 FYNNEI. DNA of the CDR3: TGTGCCAGCAGTGGCGACAGGGTGACTGGGGCCAACGTCCTGACTTTC. This encodes CASSGDRVTGANVLTF.

J is TRBJ2-7 and V is TRBV12-5, with TRBD1 matching 8 bases. With V trimmed by 0 bases and J by 7 bases, 8 bases remained unmatched. The CDR3 extends over 15 amino acids. CDR1 and CDR2 from the germline V gene are LGHNT and FRNRAP. Written as DNA, the CDR3 is TGTGCTAGTGGTTTGGTGGACAGGGCGAGATGTGAGCAGTACTTC. This codes for CASGLVDRARCEQYF. Looking up the rest from reference TRBV12-5 and TRBJ2-7 gives the full variable domain: DARVTQTPRHKVTEMGQEVTMRCQPILGHNTVFWYRQTMMQGLELLAYFRNRAPLDDSGMPKDRFSAEMPDATLATLKIQPSEPRDSAVYFCASGLVDRARCEQYFGPGTRLTVT.

This rearrangement joins TRBV20-1 to TRBJ2-1; D might be TRBD2 (6 bases). The CDR3 has 15 amino acids. Trimming stripped 3 bases from V and 8 bases from J, with 20 bases between. Germline V CDR1 and CDR2: DFQATT, SNEGSKA (reference sequence). The CDR3 region has the DNA TGCAGTGCTAGTGATTCAGGACTACCCCCCGATGAGCAGTTCTTC. Its protein product is CSASDSGLPPDEQFF.

As concerns this clone: Its ends do not fully match the called genes, so a read error is possible. V usage is TRBV7-7 and J usage is TRBJ1-5; D remains unclear. The germline V gene has CDR1 SSHAT and CDR2 FNYEAQ (reference sequence). The CDR3 is made up of 16 amino acids. For the CDR3, the DNA is TGTGCTAGCAGCTTAGGTAGGCAGGCCAAGGATCAGCCCCAGCATTTT. This gives the protein CASSLGRQAKDQPQHF.

In its sample, this clone was seen a few times. The genes are TRBV29-1 and TRBJ2-2; D is unclear. CDR3 size: 13 residues. Per germline, CDR1 SQVTM and CDR2 ANQGSEA. V lost 3 bases to trimming and J lost 2 bases, with 7 bases between them. The CDR3 spells CSVDRINTGELFF. CDR3 sequence (DNA): TGCAGCGTTGACAGGATAAACACCGGGGAGCTGTTTTTT.